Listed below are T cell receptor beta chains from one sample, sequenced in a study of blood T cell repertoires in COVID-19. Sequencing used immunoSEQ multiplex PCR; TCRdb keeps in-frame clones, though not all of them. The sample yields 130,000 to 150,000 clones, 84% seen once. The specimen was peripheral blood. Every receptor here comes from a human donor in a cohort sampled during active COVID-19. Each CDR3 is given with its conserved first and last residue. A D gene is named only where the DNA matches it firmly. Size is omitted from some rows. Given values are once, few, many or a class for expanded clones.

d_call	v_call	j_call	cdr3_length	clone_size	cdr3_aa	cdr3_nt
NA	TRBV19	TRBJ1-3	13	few	CASKPGERDTIYF	TGTGCCAGTAAACCGGGGGAGCGAGACACCATATATTTT
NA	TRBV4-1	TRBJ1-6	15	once	CASSQTGRLNSPLHF	TGCGCCAGCAGCCAGACAGGACGCCTAAATTCACCCCTCCACTTT
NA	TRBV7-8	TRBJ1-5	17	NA	CASSLSFRQYSNQPQHF	TGTGCCAGCAGCTTAAGTTTCCGCCAGTATAGCAATCAGCCCCAGCATTTT
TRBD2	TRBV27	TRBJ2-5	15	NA	CASSSSGTSWETQYF	TGTGCCAGCAGTTCCTCCGGGACTAGCTGGGAGACCCAGTACTTC
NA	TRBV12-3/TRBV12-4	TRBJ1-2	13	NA	CASSLQVNYGYTF	TGTGCCAGCAGCTTGCAGGTGAACTATGGCTACACCTTC
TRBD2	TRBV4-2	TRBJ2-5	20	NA	CASSQEWAPRGLAGVKTQYF	TGTGCCAGCAGCCAAGAATGGGCCCCCCGGGGACTAGCGGGGGTTAAGACCCAGTACTTC
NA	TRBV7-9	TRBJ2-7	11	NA	CASRGRGEQYF	TGTGCCAGCCGGGGGAGAGGCGAGCAGTACTTC
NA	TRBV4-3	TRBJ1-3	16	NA	CASSQDYGQTYNTIYF	TGCGCCAGCAGCCAAGATTACGGACAAACGTATAACACCATATATTTT
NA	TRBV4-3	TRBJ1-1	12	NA	CASSQFGIEAFF	TGCGCCAGCAGCCAATTCGGGATTGAAGCTTTCTTT
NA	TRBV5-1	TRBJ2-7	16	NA	CASSLVGTGSSYEQYF	TGCGCCAGCAGCTTGGTTGGTACGGGAAGCTCCTACGAGCAGTACTTC
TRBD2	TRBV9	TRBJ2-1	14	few	CASSWGTSGSEQFF	TGTGCCAGCAGCTGGGGGACTAGCGGCAGTGAGCAGTTCTTC
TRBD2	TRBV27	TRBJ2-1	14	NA	CASQRGGFYNEQFF	TGTGCCAGCCAACGGGGGGGATTCTACAATGAGCAGTTCTTC
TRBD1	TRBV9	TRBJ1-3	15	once	CASSVDPGQGNTIYF	TGTGCCAGCAGCGTAGACCCGGGACAGGGAAACACCATATATTTT
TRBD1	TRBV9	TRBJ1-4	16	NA	CASSVGGGRTNEKLFF	TGTGCCAGCAGCGTAGGAGGGGGCAGGACTAATGAAAAACTGTTTTTT
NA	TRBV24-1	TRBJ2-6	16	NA	CATSVFRVAGANVLTF	TGTGCCACCAGTGTTTTCAGGGTGGCGGGGGCCAACGTCCTGACTTTC
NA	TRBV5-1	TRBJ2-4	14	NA	CASSLTGEGNIQYF	TGCGCCAGCAGCCTGACAGGGGAGGGAAACATTCAGTACTTC
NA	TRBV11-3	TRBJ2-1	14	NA	CASSPTDRSNEQFF	TGTGCCAGCAGCCCGACGGACAGAAGTAATGAGCAGTTCTTC
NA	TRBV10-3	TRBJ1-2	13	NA	CAANQGPNYGYTF	TGTGCCGCCAATCAGGGGCCTAACTATGGCTACACCTTC
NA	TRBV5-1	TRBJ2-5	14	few	CASSLAGAQETQYF	TGCGCCAGCAGCTTGGCAGGGGCCCAAGAGACCCAGTACTTC
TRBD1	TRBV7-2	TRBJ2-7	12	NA	CASSPTGVEQYF	TGTGCCAGCAGCCCGACAGGGGTCGAGCAGTACTTC
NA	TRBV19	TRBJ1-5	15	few	CASTSEARGNQPQHF	TGTGCCAGTACCTCAGAGGCCCGAGGCAATCAGCCCCAGCATTTT
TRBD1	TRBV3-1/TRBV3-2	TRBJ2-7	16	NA	CASSHPSGQGSYEQYF	TGTGCCAGCAGCCACCCCTCCGGACAGGGGTCCTACGAGCAGTACTTC
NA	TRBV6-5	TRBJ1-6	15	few	CASSYRSGGRSPLHF	TGTGCCAGCAGTTACAGATCGGGGGGTCGTTCACCCCTCCACTTT
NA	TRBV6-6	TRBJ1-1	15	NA	CASSPLPPGNTEAFF	TGTGCCAGCAGTCCTCTACCCCCGGGAAACACTGAAGCTTTCTTT
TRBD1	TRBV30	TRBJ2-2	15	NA	CAWRYGTGITGELFF	TGTGCCTGGAGGTACGGGACAGGGATCACCGGGGAGCTGTTTTTT
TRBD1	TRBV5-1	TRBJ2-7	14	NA	CASSAGQGRNEQYF	TGCGCCAGCAGCGCCGGACAGGGACGAAACGAGCAGTACTTC
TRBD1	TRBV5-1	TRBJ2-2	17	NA	CASWSGTGGMGTGELFF	TGCGCCAGCTGGTCCGGGACAGGGGGTATGGGCACCGGGGAGCTGTTTTTT
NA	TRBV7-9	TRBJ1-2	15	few	CASSLGGPSNYGYTF	TGTGCCAGCAGCTTAGGGGGGCCCTCTAACTATGGCTACACCTTC
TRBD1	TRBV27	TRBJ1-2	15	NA	CASSRFTTGPSGYTF	TGTGCCAGCAGCCGTTTTACGACAGGGCCCTCCGGCTACACCTTC
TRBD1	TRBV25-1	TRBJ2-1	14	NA	CASTGGTGDNEQFF	TGTGCCAGCACCGGAGGGACAGGGGACAATGAGCAGTTCTTC
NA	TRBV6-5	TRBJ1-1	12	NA	CASSTVNTEAFF	TGTGCCAGCAGTACGGTGAACACTGAAGCTTTCTTT
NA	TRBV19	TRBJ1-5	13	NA	CASSIALSQPQHF	TGTGCCAGTAGTATAGCCCTTAGTCAGCCCCAGCATTTT
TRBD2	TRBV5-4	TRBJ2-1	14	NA	CAPGGAAKKNEQFF	TGTGCCCCCGGGGGGGCGGCCAAGAAGAATGAGCAGTTCTTC
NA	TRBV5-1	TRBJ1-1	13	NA	CASSFDRNTEAFF	TGCGCCAGCAGCTTTGACAGGAACACTGAAGCTTTCTTT
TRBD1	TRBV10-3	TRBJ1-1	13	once	CAINKDRGAEAFF	TGTGCCATCAATAAGGACAGGGGGGCTGAAGCTTTCTTT
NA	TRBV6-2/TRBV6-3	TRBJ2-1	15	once	CASSSPGHSNNEQFF	TGTGCCAGCAGTTCGCCGGGACATTCTAACAATGAGCAGTTCTTC
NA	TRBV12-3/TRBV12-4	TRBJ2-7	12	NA	CASSYYAYEQYF	TGTGCCAGCAGTTACTATGCCTACGAGCAGTACTTC
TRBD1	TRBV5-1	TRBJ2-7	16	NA	CASSPVPDRATYEQYF	TGCGCCAGCAGCCCCGTCCCGGACAGGGCAACCTACGAGCAGTACTTC
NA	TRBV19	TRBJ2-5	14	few	CASSIELFLGTQYF	TGTGCCAGTAGTATAGAGCTCTTCCTAGGGACCCAGTACTTC
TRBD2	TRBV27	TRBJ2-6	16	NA	CASSFRGGIGANVLTF	TGTGCCAGCAGTTTCCGCGGGGGGATTGGGGCCAACGTCCTGACTTTC
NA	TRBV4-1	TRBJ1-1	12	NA	CASSQGQTEAFF	TGCGCCAGCAGCCAAGGGCAAACTGAAGCTTTCTTT
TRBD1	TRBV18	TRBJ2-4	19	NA	CASSPGQGASRGAKNIQYF	TGTGCCAGCTCACCGGGGCAGGGGGCGAGCCGCGGGGCCAAAAACATTCAGTACTTC
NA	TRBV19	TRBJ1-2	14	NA	CASTTWGNNYGYTF	TGTGCCAGTACAACATGGGGCAATAACTATGGCTACACCTTC
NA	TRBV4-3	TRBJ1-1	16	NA	CASSQDMGRWNTEAFF	TGCGCCAGCAGCCAAGATATGGGGAGATGGAACACTGAAGCTTTCTTT
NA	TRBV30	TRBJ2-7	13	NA	CAWSYGPQYEQYF	TGTGCCTGGAGTTATGGGCCCCAGTACGAGCAGTACTTC
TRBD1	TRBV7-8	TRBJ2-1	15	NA	CASSLSGTGNNEQFF	TGTGCCAGCAGCTTGAGTGGGACAGGGAACAATGAGCAGTTCTTC
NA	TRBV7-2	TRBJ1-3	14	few	CASSLVGLGNTIYF	TGTGCCAGCAGCTTAGTCGGGTTAGGAAACACCATATATTTT
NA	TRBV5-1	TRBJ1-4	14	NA	CASSLDRLREKLFF	TGCGCCAGCAGCTTGGACAGGTTGAGGGAAAAACTGTTTTTT